Each of the 18 T cell receptor beta chains below was sequenced from the same sample in a study of blood T cell repertoires in COVID-19. The repertoire was sequenced with immunoSEQ multiplex PCR; TCRdb's copy has only in-frame clones and lacks some. The sample has some 75,000 clones; 80% to 90% are singletons. Sequenced: peripheral blood. All receptors derive from a man between 60 and 70 years old with acute or convalescent COVID-19.

V is TRBV11-2 and J is TRBJ2-3, with 8 bases identical to TRBD2. This CDR3 has 14 residues. V trimming: 2 bases; J trimming: 5 bases; junction bases outside the gene matches: 3. Germline V CDR1 and CDR2: SGHAT, FQNNGV. The CDR3 protein is CASSLQRGRDTQYF. In DNA, the CDR3 is TGTGCCAGCAGCTTACAGCGGGGGAGAGATACGCAGTATTTT. Looking up the rest from reference TRBV11-2 and TRBJ2-3 gives the full variable domain: EAGVAQSPRYKIIEKRQSVAFWCNPISGHATLYWYQQILGQGPKLLIQFQNNGVVDDSQLPKDRFSAERLKGVDSTLKIQPAKLEDSAVYLCASSLQRGRDTQYFGPGTRLTVL.

The chain couples TRBV3-1 (or the pseudogene TRBV3-2) to TRBJ2-5; 9 bases map to TRBD2. CDR1 is LGHDT and CDR2 is YNNKEL in the germline V gene (reference sequence). The V segment lost 4 bases and the J segment 5 bases; nucleotides outside the gene matches: 14. The CDR3 covers 17 residues. For the CDR3, the DNA is TGTGCCAGCAGCCGATTTACCGGGACTAGCTCCTCTGAGACCCAGTACTTC. Residues: CASSRFTGTSSSETQYF.

The V and J genes are TRBV10-2 and TRBJ1-2; 9 nucleotides agree with TRBD1. The CDR3 length is 14 residues. Trimming removed 7 bases from V and 6 bases from J; junction bases left unmatched: 9. CDR1 is WSHSY and CDR2 is SAAADI in the germline V gene. CDR3 DNA: TGCGCCAGCACGTGGGACAGGGTGATTGATGGCTACACCTTC. This gives the protein CASTWDRVIDGYTF.

V gene TRBV27 combines with J gene TRBJ2-3; no clear D gene. Germline CDR1 is MNHEY and CDR2 is SMNVEV (reference sequence). V was trimmed by 6 bases and J by 4 bases, leaving 14 bases between them. The CDR3 is made up of 14 amino acids. The CDR3 DNA is TGTGCCAGCAGCTCCAGGTACGGCCCAGATACGCAGTATTTT. The encoded protein is CASSSRYGPDTQYF.

V and J are TRBV5-4 and TRBJ1-3, with 7 bases that match TRBD1. CDR1 and CDR2 from the germline V gene are SGHNT and YYREEE (reference sequence). The CDR3 covers 15 residues. J gave up 2 bases and V 3 bases, and 5 bases lay outside the gene matches. The CDR3 protein is CASSSQGSPGNTIYF. DNA of the CDR3: TGTGCCAGCAGCTCACAGGGGTCTCCTGGAAACACCATATATTTT.

This clone was observed a handful of times. V usage is TRBV5-1 and J usage is TRBJ2-1, with D perhaps matching TRBD2 (5 bases). V gave up 3 bases and J gave up 5 bases, with 12 bases separating them. Germline CDR1 SGHRS, CDR2 YFSETQ. This CDR3 comprises 14 residues. This chain's CDR3 is CASSYAGQNNEQFF. The CDR3 DNA reads TGCGCCAGCAGCTATGCGGGTCAGAACAATGAGCAGTTCTTC.

The chain carries TRBV30 and TRBJ1-1; a possible D gene is TRBD1 (5 bases). The V end lost 5 bases, the J end lost 1 base, and 17 bases lay between the germline ends. The length of the CDR3 is 15 residues. The germline V gene has CDR1 GTSNPN and CDR2 SVGIG (reference sequence). The CDR3 region has the DNA TGTGCCTGGCATCCCTTGACAGAACCGAACACTGAAGCTTTCTTT. It yields the protein CAWHPLTEPNTEAFF.

The gene calls are TRBV7-9 and TRBJ2-1; no clear D. V was cut by 1 base and J by 8 bases, with 15 bases left in between. CDR3 length: 15 residues. Per germline, CDR1 SEHNR and CDR2 FQNEAQ (reference sequence). The CDR3: CASSLGSVVVDEQFF. In DNA form, the CDR3 reads TGTGCCAGCAGCTTAGGGAGCGTCGTCGTCGATGAGCAGTTCTTC.

CDR3 sequence reads: CASSVEGGIGQETQYF. CDR3 sequence (DNA): TGTGCCAGCAGCGTAGAGGGGGGGATTGGGCAAGAGACCCAGTACTTC. The chain couples TRBV9 to TRBJ2-5; TRBD2 might be the D (7 bases). The germline gives CDR1 SGDLS, CDR2 YYNGEE. Trimming removed 0 bases from V and 2 bases from J, with 14 bases in between. The CDR3 sequence is 16 residues long.

The chain combines TRBV10-3 with TRBJ2-1; 9 bases match TRBD1. CDR1 and CDR2 (germline): ENHRY, SYGVKD. CDR3 size: 13 residues. Trimming at V came to 3 bases and at J to 10 bases, leaving 4 bases not matched to a gene. The CDR3 region is CAISDRQGEEQFF. CDR3 DNA sequence: TGTGCCATCAGTGATCGACAGGGGGAAGAGCAGTTCTTC.

The chain couples TRBV5-1 to TRBJ2-1, with 9 bases matching TRBD1. The CDR3 contains 15 residues. The germline gives CDR1 SGHRS, CDR2 YFSETQ. The V and J ends lost 8 bases and 4 bases, in that order; junction bases with no gene match: 10. The DNA for the CDR3 is TGCGCCAGTCAACTTCCCGGGACAGGGTACAATGAGCAGTTCTTC. It is translated as CASQLPGTGYNEQFF. The whole variable domain, filled in from reference TRBV5-1 and TRBJ2-1, reads KAGVTQTPRYLIKTRGQQVTLSCSPISGHRSVSWYQQTPGQGLQFLFEYFSETQRNKGNFPGRFSGRQFSNSRSEMNVSTLELGDSALYLCASQLPGTGYNEQFFGPGTRLTVL.

The V call is TRBV5-6, the J call TRBJ2-7, with D tentatively TRBD1 (5 bases). The CDR3 covers 16 residues. Trimming stripped 0 bases from V and 3 bases from J, with 16 bases between. Germline V gene data show CDR1 as SGHDT and CDR2 as YYEEEE. CDR3 bases: TGTGCCAGCAGCTTGGCCGGGTGGCAGGGTGACTACGAGCAGTACTTC. Protein sequence: CASSLAGWQGDYEQYF.

As for this clone: This CDR3 is also generated by other DNA sequences in the sample. The gene calls are TRBV30 and TRBJ1-5; TRBD1 aligns across 7 bases. Trimming cost V 0 bases and J 2 bases; bases outside gene matches: 1. The CDR3 contains 14 residues. The germline V gene encodes CDR1 GTSNPN and CDR2 SVGIG (reference sequence). CDR3 sequence (DNA): TGTGCCTGGAGTGTCACAGGGGGCAATCAGCCCCAGCATTTT. Translation gives CAWSVTGGNQPQHF.

The chain links TRBV7-8 to TRBJ1-1; possibly TRBD1 for D (5 bases). The CDR3 sequence is 17 residues long. Trimming pared 4 bases from V and 0 bases from J, leaving 18 bases between. Germline-derived CDR1 and CDR2 are SGHVS and FQNEAQ. The CDR3 DNA sequence: TGTGCCAGCAGCTCGACCTGGGGCAGGTCCCTGAACACTGAAGCTTTCTTT. Translation: CASSSTWGRSLNTEAFF.

The chain couples TRBV19 to TRBJ1-6; tentative D call: TRBD1 (6 bases). The CDR3 loop spans 17 amino acids. Trimming stripped 6 bases from V and 5 bases from J, with 20 bases between. Germline CDR1 and CDR2: LNHDA and SQIVND (reference sequence). The CDR3 reads CASRTQYGDIDNSPLHF. The CDR3 nucleotides read TGTGCCAGTAGGACCCAATATGGGGACATAGATAATTCACCCCTCCACTTT.

This chain joins TRBV14 and TRBJ1-6, with 7 bases fitting TRBD1. This CDR3 has 14 residues. V gave up 4 bases and J gave up 7 bases; unmatched junction bases: 4. Germline values: CDR1 SGHDN, CDR2 FVKESK. CDR3 coding DNA: TGTGCCAGCAGCCTTGGGACAGTAAATTCACCCCTCCACTTT. The encoded protein is CASSLGTVNSPLHF.

This clone occurred once. This sequence joins TRBV7-9 and TRBJ2-3, with 12 bases that match TRBD2. The CDR3 is 18 residues long. Germline V gene data show CDR1 as SEHNR and CDR2 as FQNEAQ (reference sequence). J lost 5 bases, V lost 1 base, and 10 bases had no gene match. The DNA of the CDR3 is TGTGCCAGCAGCTTAGTTCGGCTAGCGGGAGGGCCGGTAGATACGCAGTATTTT. Amino acids: CASSLVRLAGGPVDTQYF.

The chain joins TRBV9 to TRBJ2-2; 7 nucleotides line up with TRBD1. V gave up 3 bases and J gave up 1 base; unmatched junction bases: 3. Germline CDR1 SGDLS, CDR2 YYNGEE. The CDR3 runs to 15 residues. The CDR3 protein is CASSAGTVNTGELFF. The CDR3 DNA sequence: TGTGCCAGCAGCGCCGGGACAGTGAACACCGGGGAGCTGTTTTTT. The whole variable domain, remainder taken from reference TRBV9 and TRBJ2-2, is DSGVTQTPKHLITATGQRVTLRCSPRSGDLSVYWYQQSLDQGLQFLIQYYNGEERAKGNILERFSAQQFPDLHSELNLSSLELGDSALYFCASSAGTVNTGELFFGEGSRLTVL.